This T cell receptor (beta chain) came from a study of T cell responses to AZD1222 COVID-19 vaccine. General study points: Researchers report vaccine-associated CD4 TCRs spanning spike, with dominance at 160-218 and 743-854.

Method: immunoSEQ multiplex PCR; TCRdb's copy keeps in-frame clones and lacks some. The sample includes 100,000 to 140,000 clones, around 92% seen only once; the top ten take 8.5% to 10%. As for this clone: Its specificity is unknown.

V was shortened by 0 bases and J by 3 bases, with 6 bases between the two germline ends. Germline V gives CDR1 LGHDT, CDR2 YNNKEL (reference sequence). The CDR3 is made up of 13 amino acids. The sequencing here drew on peripheral blood, taken 28 days after the second AZD1222 dose. The chain has TRBV3-1 (or the pseudogene TRBV3-2) and TRBJ2-7, with D unresolved. The receptor's source is an adult who received the AZD1222 COVID-19 vaccine. Here the CDR3 DNA reads TGTGCCAGCAGCCAAGATCTAGACTACGAGCAGTACTTC. Translating it yields CASSQDLDYEQYF.